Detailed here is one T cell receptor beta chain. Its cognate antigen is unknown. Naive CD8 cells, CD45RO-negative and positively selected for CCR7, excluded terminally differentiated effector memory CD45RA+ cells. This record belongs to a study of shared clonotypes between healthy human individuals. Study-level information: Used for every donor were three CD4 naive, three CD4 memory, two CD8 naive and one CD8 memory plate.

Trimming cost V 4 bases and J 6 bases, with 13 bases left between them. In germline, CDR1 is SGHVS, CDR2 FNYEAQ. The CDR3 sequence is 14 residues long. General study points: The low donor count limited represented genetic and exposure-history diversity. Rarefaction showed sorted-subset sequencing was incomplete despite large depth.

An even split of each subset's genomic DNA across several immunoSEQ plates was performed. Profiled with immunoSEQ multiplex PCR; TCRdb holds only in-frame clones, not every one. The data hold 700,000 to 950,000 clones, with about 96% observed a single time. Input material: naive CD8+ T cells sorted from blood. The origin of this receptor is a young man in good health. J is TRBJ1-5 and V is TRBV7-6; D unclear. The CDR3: CASSSEGITQPQHF. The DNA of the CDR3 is TGTGCCAGCAGCTCCGAGGGTATTACTCAGCCCCAGCATTTT.